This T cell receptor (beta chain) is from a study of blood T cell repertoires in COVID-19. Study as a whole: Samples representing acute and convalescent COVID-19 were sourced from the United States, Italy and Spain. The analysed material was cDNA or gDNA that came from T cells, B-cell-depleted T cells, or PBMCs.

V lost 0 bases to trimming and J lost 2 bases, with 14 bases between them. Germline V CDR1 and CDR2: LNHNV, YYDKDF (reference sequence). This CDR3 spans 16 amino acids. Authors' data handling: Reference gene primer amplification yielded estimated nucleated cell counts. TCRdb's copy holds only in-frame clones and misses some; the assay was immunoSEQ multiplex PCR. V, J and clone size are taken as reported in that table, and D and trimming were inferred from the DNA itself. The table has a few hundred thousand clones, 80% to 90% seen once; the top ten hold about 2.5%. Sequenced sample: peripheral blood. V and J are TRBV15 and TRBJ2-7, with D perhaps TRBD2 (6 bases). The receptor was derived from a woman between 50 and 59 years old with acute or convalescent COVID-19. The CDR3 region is CATSRDRRGSAYEQYF. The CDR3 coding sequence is TGTGCCACCAGCAGAGATCGGCGGGGCTCGGCCTACGAGCAGTACTTC.